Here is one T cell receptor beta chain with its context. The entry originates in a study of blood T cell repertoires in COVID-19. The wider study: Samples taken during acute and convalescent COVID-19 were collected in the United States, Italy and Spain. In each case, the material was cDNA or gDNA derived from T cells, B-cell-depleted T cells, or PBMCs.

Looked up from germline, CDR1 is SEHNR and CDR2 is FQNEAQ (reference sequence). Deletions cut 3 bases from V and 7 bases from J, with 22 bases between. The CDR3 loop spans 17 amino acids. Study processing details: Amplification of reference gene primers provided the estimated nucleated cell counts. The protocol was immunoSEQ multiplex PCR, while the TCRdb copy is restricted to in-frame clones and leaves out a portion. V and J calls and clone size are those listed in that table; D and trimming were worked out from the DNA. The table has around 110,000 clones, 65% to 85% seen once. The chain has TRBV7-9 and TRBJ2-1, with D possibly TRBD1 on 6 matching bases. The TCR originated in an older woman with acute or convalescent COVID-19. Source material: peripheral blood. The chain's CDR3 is CASSLDRSLSSGNEQFF. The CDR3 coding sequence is TGTGCCAGCAGCTTGGACAGAAGCCTATCTTCGGGTAATGAGCAGTTCTTC.